These T cell receptor beta chains were read from a single sample in a study of siplizumab effects on memory and regulatory T cells. Method: immunoSEQ multiplex PCR; TCRdb's copy keeps in-frame clones and lacks some. The sample holds more than 75,000 clones, 93% seen once. Sequencing was performed on CD8+ T cells sorted from blood. The receptors stem from a human donor in good health. Each CDR3 is given with its conserved first and last residue. The order of the fields is J gene, V gene, CDR3 protein.

J gene: TRBJ2-7; V gene: TRBV11-2; CDR3 protein: CASSLRVAGDNYEQYF
J gene: TRBJ1-2; V gene: TRBV27; CDR3 protein: CASSPSGLWDYGYTF
J gene: TRBJ2-1; V gene: TRBV27; CDR3 protein: CASSPRLANEQFF
J gene: TRBJ2-5; V gene: TRBV9; CDR3 protein: CASSPSAETQYF
J gene: TRBJ2-2; V gene: TRBV18; CDR3 protein: CASSPFTSGVLWAGELFF
J gene: TRBJ2-1; V gene: TRBV14; CDR3 protein: CASSQFSSYNEQFF
J gene: TRBJ1-1; V gene: TRBV2; CDR3 protein: CASSDPTGGVNTEAFF
J gene: TRBJ2-7; V gene: TRBV4-2; CDR3 protein: CASSQAQTGTYEQYF
J gene: TRBJ2-1; V gene: TRBV7-8; CDR3 protein: CASSAIGAPGPYNEQFF
J gene: TRBJ2-2; V gene: TRBV19; CDR3 protein: CASSIEAGLTGELFF
J gene: TRBJ1-3; V gene: TRBV2; CDR3 protein: CASRAGTEGYTIYF
J gene: TRBJ1-1; V gene: TRBV7-9; CDR3 protein: CASSLVVSEAFF
J gene: TRBJ2-2; V gene: TRBV27; CDR3 protein: CASSPTSGGASGELFF
J gene: TRBJ2-7; V gene: TRBV5-6; CDR3 protein: CASSLGGTYEQYF
J gene: TRBJ2-5; V gene: TRBV7-9; CDR3 protein: CASSPGDRGQETQYF
J gene: TRBJ2-3; V gene: TRBV4-3; CDR3 protein: CASSQEGTELAGVLDTQYF
J gene: TRBJ1-1; V gene: TRBV5-4; CDR3 protein: CASSLGRGNTEAFF
J gene: TRBJ2-7; V gene: TRBV4-3; CDR3 protein: CASSQGIQGYEQYF
J gene: TRBJ2-1; V gene: TRBV7-3; CDR3 protein: CASSPGADYNEQFF
J gene: TRBJ1-2; V gene: TRBV19; CDR3 protein: CASTFRGATYGYTF
J gene: TRBJ2-5; V gene: TRBV28; CDR3 protein: CASSFRNRGRSETQYF
J gene: TRBJ2-2; V gene: TRBV4-2; CDR3 protein: CASSHLFGGTNTGELFF
J gene: TRBJ1-1; V gene: TRBV5-1; CDR3 protein: CASSGGYLTEAFF
J gene: TRBJ1-2; V gene: TRBV5-4; CDR3 protein: CASSLRDRGLDGYTF
J gene: TRBJ2-7; V gene: TRBV27; CDR3 protein: CASRVGLAHYEQYF
J gene: TRBJ2-7; V gene: TRBV19; CDR3 protein: CASSIGGRLSYEQYF
J gene: TRBJ2-5; V gene: TRBV19; CDR3 protein: CASSIAEGHGQYF
J gene: TRBJ2-2; V gene: TRBV10-3; CDR3 protein: CAISDPDYGGGELFF
J gene: TRBJ1-3; V gene: TRBV7-8; CDR3 protein: CASSRSTGYRNTIYF
J gene: TRBJ2-3; V gene: TRBV6-5; CDR3 protein: CASSYGLAGVDNTQYF
J gene: TRBJ2-7; V gene: TRBV7-2; CDR3 protein: CASRERSLPGEQYF
J gene: TRBJ1-2; V gene: TRBV4-1; CDR3 protein: CASSQSGQGSYGYTF
J gene: TRBJ2-5; V gene: TRBV7-7; CDR3 protein: CASSGGLGLQETQYF
J gene: TRBJ1-1; V gene: TRBV4-1; CDR3 protein: CASSQPSTGSPTEAFF
J gene: TRBJ2-7; V gene: TRBV27; CDR3 protein: CASSLGGYSYEQYF